This section outlines one T cell receptor beta chain sequence together with its context. The V segment lost 1 base and the J segment 4 bases; nucleotides outside the gene matches: 7. Per the germline V gene, CDR1 is SGHKS and CDR2 is YYEKEE (reference sequence). This CDR3 has 17 amino acids. The sample belongs to a study of blood T cell repertoires in COVID-19. Study overall: Acute and convalescent COVID-19 samples came from the United States, Italy and Spain. In each case, the material was cDNA or gDNA derived from T cells, B-cell-depleted T cells, or PBMCs.

In the authors' workflow: It was from reference gene primer amplification that nucleated cell counts were estimated. Profiled with immunoSEQ multiplex PCR; TCRdb holds only in-frame clones, not every one. V and J calls and clone size are those listed in that table; D and trimming were worked out from the DNA. The profile shows 85,000 to 90,000 clones, under 95% of them singletons. The chain is built from TRBV5-5 and TRBJ2-1; 11 bases align to TRBD2. This TCR derives from a human donor with active COVID-19. The donor label of this sample is uncertain. Sequences were obtained from peripheral blood. The CDR3 nucleotides are TGTGCCAGCAGCTTGTACAGTAGCGGGGGGGAGTACAATGAGCAGTTCTTC. Residues: CASSLYSSGGEYNEQFF.